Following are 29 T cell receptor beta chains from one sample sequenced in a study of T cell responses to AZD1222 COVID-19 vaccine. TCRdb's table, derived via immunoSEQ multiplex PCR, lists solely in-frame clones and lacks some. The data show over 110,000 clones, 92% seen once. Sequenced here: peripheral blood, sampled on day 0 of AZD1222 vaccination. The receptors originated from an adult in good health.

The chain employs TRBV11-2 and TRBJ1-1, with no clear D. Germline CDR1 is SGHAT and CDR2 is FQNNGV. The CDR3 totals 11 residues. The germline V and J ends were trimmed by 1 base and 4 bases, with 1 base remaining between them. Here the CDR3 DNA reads TGTGCCAGCAGCTTAGGCACTGAAGCTTTCTTT. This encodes CASSLGTEAFF.

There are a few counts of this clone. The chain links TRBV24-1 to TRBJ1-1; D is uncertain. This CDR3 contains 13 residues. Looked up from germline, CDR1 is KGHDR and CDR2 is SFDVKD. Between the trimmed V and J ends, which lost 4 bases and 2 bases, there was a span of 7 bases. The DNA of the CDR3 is TGTGCCACCAGTGACCCCCCTAACACTGAAGCTTTCTTT. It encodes CATSDPPNTEAFF.

The chain's CDR3 is CASSESTGVGEAFF. In DNA, the CDR3 is TGCGCCAGCAGTGAGTCTACAGGGGTCGGCGAAGCTTTCTTT. The chain is built from TRBV10-2 and TRBJ1-1; 7 positions match TRBD1. From germline, CDR1 is WSHSY and CDR2 SAAADI. Trimming removed 0 bases from V and 8 bases from J; junction bases left unmatched: 6. The length of the CDR3 is 14 residues.

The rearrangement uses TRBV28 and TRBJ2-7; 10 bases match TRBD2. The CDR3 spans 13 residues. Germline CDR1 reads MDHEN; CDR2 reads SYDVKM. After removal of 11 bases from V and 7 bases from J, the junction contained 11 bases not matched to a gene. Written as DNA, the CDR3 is TGTGCCGGATCTAGCGGGAGTCCATCGGAGCAGTACTTC. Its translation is CAGSSGSPSEQYF.

CDR3: CASSAAGHTGELFF. The CDR3 region has the DNA TGTGCCAGCAGCGCGGCGGGGCACACCGGGGAGCTGTTTTTT. The genes are TRBV3-1 (or the pseudogene TRBV3-2) and TRBJ2-2; possibly TRBD2 for D (6 bases). This CDR3 is 14 amino acids long. Germline CDR1 LGHDT, CDR2 YNNKEL (reference sequence). Trimming removed 5 bases at V and 3 bases at J, with 10 bases between.

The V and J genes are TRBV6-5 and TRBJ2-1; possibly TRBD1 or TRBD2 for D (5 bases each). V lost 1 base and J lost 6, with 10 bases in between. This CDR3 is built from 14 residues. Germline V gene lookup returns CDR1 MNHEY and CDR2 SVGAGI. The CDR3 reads CASSYWDLRNEQFF. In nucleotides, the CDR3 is TGTGCCAGCAGTTACTGGGACCTGCGCAATGAGCAGTTCTTC.

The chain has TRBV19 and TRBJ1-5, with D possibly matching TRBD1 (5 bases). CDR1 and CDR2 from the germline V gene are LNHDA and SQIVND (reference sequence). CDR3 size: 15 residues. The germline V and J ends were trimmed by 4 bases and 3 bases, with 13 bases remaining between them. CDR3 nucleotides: TGTGCCAGTAGTAGGCTCGACAGTTACAATCAGCCCCAGCATTTT. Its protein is CASSRLDSYNQPQHF.

The CDR3 spells CASGATAHSNQPQHF. The CDR3 nucleotides read TGTGCCAGTGGGGCGACAGCCCATAGCAATCAGCCCCAGCATTTT. The chain employs TRBV19 and TRBJ1-5; possibly TRBD1 for D (5 bases). V was cut by 8 bases and J by 0 bases, with 14 bases left in between. CDR1 LNHDA and CDR2 SQIVND come from the germline V gene (reference sequence). The CDR3 is 15 amino acids.

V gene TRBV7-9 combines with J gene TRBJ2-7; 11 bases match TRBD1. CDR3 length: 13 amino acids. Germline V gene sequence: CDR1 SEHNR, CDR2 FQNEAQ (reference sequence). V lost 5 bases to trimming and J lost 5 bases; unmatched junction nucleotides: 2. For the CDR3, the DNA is TGTGCCAGCAGCGCGGGACAGGGGGACGAGCAGTACTTC. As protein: CASSAGQGDEQYF.

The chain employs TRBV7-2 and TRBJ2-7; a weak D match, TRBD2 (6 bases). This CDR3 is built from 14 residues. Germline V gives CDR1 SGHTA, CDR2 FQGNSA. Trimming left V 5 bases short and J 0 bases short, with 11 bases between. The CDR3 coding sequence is TGTGCCAGCAGCATTAGCGGTCCCTCCTACGAGCAGTACTTC. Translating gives CASSISGPSYEQYF.

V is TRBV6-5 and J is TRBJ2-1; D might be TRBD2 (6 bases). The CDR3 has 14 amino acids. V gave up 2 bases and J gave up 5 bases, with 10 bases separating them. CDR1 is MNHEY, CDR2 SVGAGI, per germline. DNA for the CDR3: TGTGCCAGCAGTTACAGCGGCGGGGACAATGAGCAGTTCTTC. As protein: CASSYSGGDNEQFF.

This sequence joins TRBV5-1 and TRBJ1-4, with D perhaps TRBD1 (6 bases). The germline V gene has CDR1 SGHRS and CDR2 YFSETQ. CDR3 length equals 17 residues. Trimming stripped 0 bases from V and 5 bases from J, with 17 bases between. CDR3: CASSLGQGKFLNEKLFF. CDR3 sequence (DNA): TGCGCCAGCAGCTTGGGGCAGGGGAAGTTCCTGAATGAAAAACTGTTTTTT. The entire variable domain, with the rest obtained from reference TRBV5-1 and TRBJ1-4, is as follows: KAGVTQTPRYLIKTRGQQVTLSCSPISGHRSVSWYQQTPGQGLQFLFEYFSETQRNKGNFPGRFSGRQFSNSRSEMNVSTLELGDSALYLCASSLGQGKFLNEKLFFGSGTQLSVL.

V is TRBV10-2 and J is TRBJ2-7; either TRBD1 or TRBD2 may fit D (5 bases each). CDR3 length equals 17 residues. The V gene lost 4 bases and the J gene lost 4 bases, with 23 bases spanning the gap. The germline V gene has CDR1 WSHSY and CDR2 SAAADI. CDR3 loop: CASSAPGRTTSTYEQYF. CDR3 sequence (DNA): TGCGCCAGCAGTGCACCGGGGCGAACAACCTCAACTTACGAGCAGTACTTC.

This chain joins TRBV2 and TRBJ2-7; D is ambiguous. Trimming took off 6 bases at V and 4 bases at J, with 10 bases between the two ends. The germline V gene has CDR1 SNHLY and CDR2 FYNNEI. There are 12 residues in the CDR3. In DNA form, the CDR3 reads TGTGCCAGCAGCCCCCTCGGGTACGAGCAGTACTTC. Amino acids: CASSPLGYEQYF.

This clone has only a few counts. The CDR3: CASSLSGPYEQYF. The CDR3 DNA reads TGCGCCAGCAGTCTTAGCGGTCCCTACGAGCAGTACTTC. The chain is built from TRBV5-1 and TRBJ2-7; tentative D call: TRBD2 (6 bases). Trimming took off 5 bases at V and 2 bases at J, with 11 bases between the two ends. The CDR3 runs to 13 residues. Germline V gives CDR1 SGHRS, CDR2 YFSETQ.

As DNA, the CDR3 is TGTGCCAGCAGCCCGAAGGGCAAAGGAACAGATACGCAGTATTTT. Translating it yields CASSPKGKGTDTQYF. The chain recombines TRBV9 with TRBJ2-3; D uncertain. Germline CDR1 and CDR2: SGDLS and YYNGEE. CDR3 size: 15 residues. The V gene lost 4 bases and the J gene lost 3 bases, with 15 bases spanning the gap.

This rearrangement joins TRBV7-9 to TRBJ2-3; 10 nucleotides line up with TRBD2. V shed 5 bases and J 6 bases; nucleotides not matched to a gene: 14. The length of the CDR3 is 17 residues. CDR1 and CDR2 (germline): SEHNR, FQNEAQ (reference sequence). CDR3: CASSPRQSGRAYDTQYF. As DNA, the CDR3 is TGTGCCAGCAGCCCACGACAGAGCGGGAGGGCCTATGATACGCAGTATTTT.

The CDR3: CASSFLTGGENEQYF. The DNA of the CDR3 is TGCGCCAGCAGCTTCTTGACAGGGGGCGAGAACGAGCAGTACTTC. The chain couples TRBV5-1 to TRBJ2-7, with 10 bases matching TRBD1. J was trimmed by 5 bases and V by 2 bases; bases with no gene match: 7. The CDR3 contains 15 residues. Germline CDR1 reads SGHRS; CDR2 reads YFSETQ.

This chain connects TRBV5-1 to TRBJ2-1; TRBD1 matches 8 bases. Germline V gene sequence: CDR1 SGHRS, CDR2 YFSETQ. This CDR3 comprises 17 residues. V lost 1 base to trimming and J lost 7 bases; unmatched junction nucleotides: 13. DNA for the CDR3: TGCGCCAGCAGCTTGACGCCGAGTGGACAGGGAGCAAATGAGCAGTTCTTC. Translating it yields CASSLTPSGQGANEQFF.

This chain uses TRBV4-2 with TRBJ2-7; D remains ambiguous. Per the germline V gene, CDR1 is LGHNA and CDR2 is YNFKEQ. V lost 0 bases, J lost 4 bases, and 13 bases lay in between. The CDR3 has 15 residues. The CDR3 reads CASSQESGPAYEQYF. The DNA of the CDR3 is TGTGCCAGCAGCCAAGAAAGTGGGCCAGCGTACGAGCAGTACTTC.

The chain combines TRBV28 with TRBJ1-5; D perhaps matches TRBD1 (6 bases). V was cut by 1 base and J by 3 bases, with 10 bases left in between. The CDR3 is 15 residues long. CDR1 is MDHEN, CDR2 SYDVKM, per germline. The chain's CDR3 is CASSLSGVDNQPQHF. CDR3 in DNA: TGTGCCAGCAGTTTATCAGGGGTCGACAATCAGCCCCAGCATTTT.

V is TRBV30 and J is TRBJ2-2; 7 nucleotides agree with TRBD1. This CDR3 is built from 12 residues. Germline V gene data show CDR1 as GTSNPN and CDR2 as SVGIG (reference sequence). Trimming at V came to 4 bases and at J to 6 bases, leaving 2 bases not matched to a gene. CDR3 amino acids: CAWKRGPGELFF. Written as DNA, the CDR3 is TGTGCCTGGAAGAGGGGGCCCGGGGAGCTGTTTTTT. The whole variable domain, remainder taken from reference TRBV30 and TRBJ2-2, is SQTIHQWPATLVQPVGSPLSLECTVEGTSNPNLYWYRQAAGRGLQLLFYSVGIGQISSEVPQNLSASRPQDRQFILSSKKLLLSDSGFYLCAWKRGPGELFFGEGSRLTVL.

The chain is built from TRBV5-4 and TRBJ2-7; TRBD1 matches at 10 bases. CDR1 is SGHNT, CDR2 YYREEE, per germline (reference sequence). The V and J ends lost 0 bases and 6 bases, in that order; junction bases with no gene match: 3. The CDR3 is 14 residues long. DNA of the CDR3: TGTGCCAGCAGCTTGGGGGACAGGGGAGGCGAGCAGTACTTC. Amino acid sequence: CASSLGDRGGEQYF.

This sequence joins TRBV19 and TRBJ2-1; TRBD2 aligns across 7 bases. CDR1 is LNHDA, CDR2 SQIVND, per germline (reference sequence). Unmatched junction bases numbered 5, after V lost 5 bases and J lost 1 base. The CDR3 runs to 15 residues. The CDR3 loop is CASSPRTSSYNEQFF. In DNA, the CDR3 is TGTGCCAGTAGTCCCCGGACTAGTTCCTACAATGAGCAGTTCTTC.

CDR3 DNA: TGTGCCAGTAGTATAAACAGGGTTGGTCAGCCCCAGCATTTT. Its protein is CASSINRVGQPQHF. The chain combines TRBV19 with TRBJ1-5; D perhaps matches TRBD1 (6 bases). CDR3 length: 14 residues. With 2 bases removed from V and 6 bases from J, the gap between germline ends came to 11 bases. Germline V lookup: CDR1 LNHDA, CDR2 SQIVND (reference sequence).

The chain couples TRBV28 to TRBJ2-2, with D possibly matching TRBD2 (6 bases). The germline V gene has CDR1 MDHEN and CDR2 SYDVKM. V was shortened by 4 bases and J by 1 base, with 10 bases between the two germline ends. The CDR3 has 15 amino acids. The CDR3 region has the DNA TGTGCCAGCAGTTCACCCGGGGGGAACACCGGGGAGCTGTTTTTT. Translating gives CASSSPGGNTGELFF.

CDR3 loop: CASSFSANTEAFF. The CDR3 region has the DNA TGTGCCAGCAGTTTTTCCGCGAACACTGAAGCTTTCTTT. V gene TRBV28 combines with J gene TRBJ1-1, with D hard to call. CDR3 size: 13 residues. V lost 3 bases, J lost 1 base, and 6 bases lay in between. Germline assignment: CDR1 MDHEN and CDR2 SYDVKM. The full variable domain, rest sourced from reference TRBV28 and TRBJ1-1, is DVKVTQSSRYLVKRTGEKVFLECVQDMDHENMFWYRQDPGLGLRLIYFSYDVKMKEKGDIPEGYSVSREKKERFSLILESASTNQTSMYLCASSFSANTEAFFGQGTRLTVV.

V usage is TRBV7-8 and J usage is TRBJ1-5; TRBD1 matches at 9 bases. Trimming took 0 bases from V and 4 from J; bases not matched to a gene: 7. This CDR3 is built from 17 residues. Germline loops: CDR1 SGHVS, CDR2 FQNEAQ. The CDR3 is CASSLAYRGRGNQPQHF. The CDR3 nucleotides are TGTGCCAGCAGCTTAGCCTACAGGGGGCGAGGGAATCAGCCCCAGCATTTT.

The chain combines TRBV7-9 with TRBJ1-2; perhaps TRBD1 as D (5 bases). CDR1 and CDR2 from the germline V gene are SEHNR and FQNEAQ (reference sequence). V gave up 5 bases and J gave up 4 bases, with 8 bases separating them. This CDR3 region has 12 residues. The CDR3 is CASSPGGYGYTF. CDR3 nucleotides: TGTGCCAGCAGCCCCGGGGGCTATGGCTACACCTTC.